The 30 T cell receptor beta chains in this list originate from one sample, sequenced in a study of somatic mutations in cytotoxic T cells in rheumatoid arthritis. TCRdb's table, derived via immunoSEQ multiplex PCR, lists solely in-frame clones and lacks some. The data contain 6,500 to 7,500 clones, 80% of them seen just once; the ten biggest clones take up approximately 9.9%. The sequencing input was CD8+ T cells sorted from blood. Receptors originate from an adult with rheumatoid arthritis.

The V and J genes are TRBV7-2 and TRBJ2-3; possibly TRBD1 for D (8 bases). Germline V gene sequence: CDR1 SGHTA, CDR2 FQGNSA. Trimming stripped 4 bases from V and 2 bases from J, with 13 bases between. The CDR3 extends over 15 amino acids. As DNA, the CDR3 is TGTGCCAGCAGCTCACAGGGGGGGTTCACAGATACGCAGTATTTT. It yields the protein CASSSQGGFTDTQYF.

V gene TRBV29-1 combines with J gene TRBJ2-7, with D unclear. V was cut by 2 bases and J by 2 bases, with 7 bases left in between. Germline CDR1 SQVTM, CDR2 ANQGSEA. This CDR3 region has 12 residues. CDR3 DNA sequence: TGCAGCGTTGAACCGGGCCCCTACGAGCAGTACTTC. Its protein is CSVEPGPYEQYF.

This chain connects TRBV5-1 to TRBJ2-3; 9 nucleotides line up with TRBD2. The V gene's germline CDR1 is SGHRS and CDR2 YFSETQ. The CDR3 totals 16 residues. J gave up 2 bases and V 4 bases, and 8 bases lay outside the gene matches. CDR3 nucleotide sequence: TGCGCCAGCAGCCTACTAGCGGGCGATATCACAGATACGCAGTATTTT. Translation gives CASSLLAGDITDTQYF.

V is TRBV18 and J is TRBJ1-4, with D perhaps TRBD1 (5 bases). V lost 2 bases and J lost 0, with 10 bases in between. CDR1 is KGHSH and CDR2 is LQKENI in the germline V gene. The CDR3 totals 16 residues. The CDR3 DNA follows: TGTGCCAGCTCACCAGGGGGGAGCACAACTAATGAAAAACTGTTTTTT. Encoded protein: CASSPGGSTTNEKLFF.

The genes are TRBV5-4 and TRBJ2-2, with D possibly TRBD1 on 5 matching bases. Germline assignment: CDR1 SGHNT and CDR2 YYREEE (reference sequence). This CDR3 region has 15 residues. V lost 4 bases and J lost 4, with 14 bases in between. The CDR3 protein is CASSSRQFITGELFF. In DNA, the CDR3 is TGTGCCAGCAGCAGTAGACAGTTTATCACCGGGGAGCTGTTTTTT.

The chain has TRBV7-9 and TRBJ2-1, with TRBD1 matching 7 bases. Germline assignment: CDR1 SEHNR and CDR2 FQNEAQ (reference sequence). V lost 0 bases to trimming and J lost 10 bases; unmatched junction nucleotides: 6. The CDR3 runs 14 residues. The CDR3 sequence is CASSLATTGLEQFF. The CDR3, as DNA: TGTGCCAGCAGCTTAGCCACGACAGGGCTAGAGCAGTTCTTC.

The gene calls are TRBV13 and TRBJ2-3; TRBD1 aligns across 9 bases. Unmatched junction bases numbered 5, after V lost 3 bases and J lost 7 bases. CDR3 length: 14 residues. CDR1 PRHDT and CDR2 FYEKMQ come from the germline V gene (reference sequence). CDR3 coding DNA: TGTGCCAGCAGCTTCGGACAGGGGTTTAATACGCAGTATTTT. Its translation: CASSFGQGFNTQYF.

In DNA, the CDR3 is TGTGCCAGCAGCGTAGCCGTCTCCCTGACAGGGGGAAACACCATATATTTT. This translates into CASSVAVSLTGGNTIYF. The chain recombines TRBV9 with TRBJ1-3; the match to TRBD1 covers 7 bases. With 0 bases clipped from V and 4 bases from J, the junction kept 10 bases outside the gene matches. The CDR3 runs to 17 residues. CDR1 SGDLS and CDR2 YYNGEE come from the germline V gene. The whole variable domain, remainder taken from reference TRBV9 and TRBJ1-3, is DSGVTQTPKHLITATGQRVTLRCSPRSGDLSVYWYQQSLDQGLQFLIQYYNGEERAKGNILERFSAQQFPDLHSELNLSSLELGDSALYFCASSVAVSLTGGNTIYFGEGSWLTVV.

The chain uses TRBV6-5 and TRBJ1-4; TRBD1 might be the D (5 bases). Germline CDR1 and CDR2: MNHEY and SVGAGI. The CDR3 spans 15 residues. V was clipped by 0 bases and J by 6 bases, with 11 bases between them. CDR3 amino acids: CASSYSRGGHEKLFF. DNA of the CDR3: TGTGCCAGCAGTTACTCTCGGGGGGGACATGAAAAACTGTTTTTT.

This clone qualifies as medium-sized. This CDR3 is CASSPGGDRASEAFF. The CDR3 nucleotides read TGCGCCAGCTCCCCAGGGGGGGATAGAGCCTCTGAAGCTTTCTTT. The J gene is TRBJ1-1, the V gene TRBV4-1; 7 bases are a match to TRBD1. This CDR3 contains 15 residues. Germline CDR1 is MGHRA and CDR2 is YSYEKL. V trimming: 8 bases; J trimming: 6 bases; junction bases outside the gene matches: 15.

This clone is large within its sample. The CDR3 here is CASSTGDSEYEQYF. The CDR3 DNA reads as TGTGCCAGTAGTACAGGGGACAGTGAGTACGAGCAGTACTTC. The chain employs TRBV19 and TRBJ2-7; 7 bases match TRBD1. This CDR3 has 14 amino acids. CDR1 and CDR2 from the germline V gene are LNHDA and SQIVND (reference sequence). With V trimmed by 4 bases and J by 4 bases, 7 bases remained unmatched.

V gene TRBV7-7 combines with J gene TRBJ2-1; no firm D call. In germline, CDR1 is SSHAT, CDR2 FNYEAQ (reference sequence). The V gene lost 5 bases and the J gene lost 6 bases, with 20 bases spanning the gap. This CDR3 comprises 16 residues. As DNA, the CDR3 is TGTGCCAGCAGCCTATACGAGGCTAGTCTACGCAATGAGCAGTTCTTC. Encoded protein: CASSLYEASLRNEQFF.

V usage is TRBV4-2 and J usage is TRBJ1-1; D remains ambiguous. This CDR3 is built from 18 residues. Germline CDR1 reads LGHNA; CDR2 reads YNFKEQ. The V gene lost 0 bases and the J gene lost 1 base, with 18 bases spanning the gap. CDR3 protein: CASSQELYSARGNTEAFF. The CDR3 DNA reads as TGTGCCAGCAGCCAAGAGTTGTATTCGGCCCGGGGGAACACTGAAGCTTTCTTT.

This clone was observed a single time. J is TRBJ2-5 and V is TRBV27; either TRBD1 or TRBD2 may fit D (7 bases each). The ends were cut back, 5 bases at V and 5 bases at J, with 15 bases in the middle. The CDR3 loop spans 14 amino acids. Germline V gene data show CDR1 as MNHEY and CDR2 as SMNVEV (reference sequence). CDR3: CASSRRGRVETQYF. The CDR3 region has the DNA TGTGCCAGCAGTCGCAGGGGGAGGGTGGAGACCCAGTACTTC.

The rearrangement joins TRBV29-1 to TRBJ1-1; D gene uncertain. Germline CDR1 is SQVTM and CDR2 is ANQGSEA. V dropped 2 bases and J dropped 3 bases, with 10 bases sitting between them. The CDR3 has 13 amino acids. CDR3 sequence: CSVENLKDTEAFF. The CDR3 DNA reads TGCAGCGTTGAAAACCTCAAGGACACTGAAGCTTTCTTT.

This clone was seen only once. The rearrangement uses TRBV7-2 and TRBJ1-5; 7 bases line up with TRBD1. In germline, CDR1 is SGHTA, CDR2 FQGNSA. V was clipped by 1 base and J by 3 bases; unmatched bases: 6. This CDR3 has 16 residues. DNA for the CDR3: TGTGCCAGCAGCTTAGTGAACAGGGGTAACAATCAGCCCCAGCATTTT. Its translation is CASSLVNRGNNQPQHF.

The chain combines TRBV18 with TRBJ1-1; D is unclear. Trimming took 0 bases from V and 1 from J, leaving 9 bases between them. The length of the CDR3 is 15 residues. Germline V gene sequence: CDR1 KGHSH, CDR2 LQKENI. In DNA, the CDR3 is TGTGCCAGCTCACCACCGAGCAGGACGAACACTGAAGCTTTCTTT. Its protein product is CASSPPSRTNTEAFF. Drawing the rest from reference TRBV18 and TRBJ1-1, the complete variable domain is NAGVMQNPRHLVRRRGQEARLRCSPMKGHSHVYWYRQLPEEGLKFMVYLQKENIIDESGMPKERFSAEFPKEGPSILRIQQVVRGDSAAYFCASSPPSRTNTEAFFGQGTRLTVV.

This rearrangement joins TRBV11-2 to TRBJ1-6, with D possibly matching TRBD1 (5 bases). The CDR3 has 12 amino acids. V was trimmed by 6 bases and J by 7 bases, leaving 7 bases between them. Germline V gene data show CDR1 as SGHAT and CDR2 as FQNNGV. The DNA of the CDR3 is TGTGCCAGCAGTCGACAGAATTCACCCCTCCACTTT. This translates into CASSRQNSPLHF.

The V call is TRBV4-2, the J call TRBJ2-1; 14 nucleotides match TRBD2. From germline, CDR1 is LGHNA and CDR2 YNFKEQ. J was trimmed by 2 bases and V by 3 bases; bases with no gene match: 21. The CDR3 loop spans 23 amino acids. The CDR3 spells CASSQRDPGTSGGLVGTYNEQFF. DNA of the CDR3: TGTGCCAGCAGCCAGAGGGACCCCGGGACTAGCGGGGGCTTGGTGGGTACCTACAATGAGCAGTTCTTC.

This clone is medium-sized within its sample. This chain joins TRBV4-1 and TRBJ1-2; D ambiguous. The germline V and J ends were trimmed by 4 bases and 3 bases, with 9 bases remaining between them. The germline CDR1 and CDR2 sequences are MGHRA and YSYEKL. The CDR3 is made up of 13 amino acids. The CDR3 DNA sequence: TGCGCCAGCAGCCCGACGGCCTACTATGGCTACACCTTC. Its translation is CASSPTAYYGYTF.

The sample holds a few counts of this clone. The chain links TRBV11-2 to TRBJ1-5; perhaps TRBD1 as D (5 bases). V was pared by 3 bases and J by 3 bases, with 15 bases between. The CDR3 spans 16 residues. Per the germline V gene, CDR1 is SGHAT and CDR2 is FQNNGV. CDR3 sequence: CASSFGLRGDNQPQHF. As DNA, the CDR3 is TGTGCCAGCAGCTTCGGACTCCGAGGGGACAATCAGCCCCAGCATTTT.

The chain is built from TRBV27 and TRBJ2-5; D ambiguous. Matching the DNA end better, TRBJ2-7 makes the J call doubtful. CDR1 is MNHEY, CDR2 SMNVEV, per germline (reference sequence). The CDR3 totals 13 residues. CDR3 sequence (DNA): TGTGCCAGCAGTTTAGGCTTGCCATACGAGCAGTACTTC. Translating gives CASSLGLPYEQYF.

The chain combines TRBV5-4 with TRBJ2-2; D may be TRBD2 (5 bases). This CDR3 is built from 13 residues. CDR1 is SGHNT and CDR2 is YYREEE in the germline V gene (reference sequence). Trimming removed 7 bases at V and 4 bases at J, with 11 bases between. The CDR3 DNA follows: TGTGCCAGCCCTCGGGATGGCACCGGGGAGCTGTTTTTT. Translating it yields CASPRDGTGELFF.

This clone was detected a few times. The chain has TRBV7-6 and TRBJ2-2; D perhaps matches TRBD1 (5 bases). There are 17 residues in the CDR3. The germline V and J ends were trimmed by 4 bases and 4 bases, with 19 bases remaining between them. Germline V lookup: CDR1 SGHVS, CDR2 FNYEAQ. For the CDR3, the DNA is TGTGCCAGCAGCTCCCACGAGCAGGGAAAGGGCACCGGGGAGCTGTTTTTT. This sequence encodes CASSSHEQGKGTGELFF.

V gene TRBV11-1 combines with J gene TRBJ1-1; tentatively, D is TRBD1 (6 bases). The germline V and J ends were trimmed by 1 base and 10 bases, with 19 bases remaining between them. Germline lookup yields CDR1 SGHAT and CDR2 FQDESV (reference sequence). The CDR3 spans 15 residues. CDR3 loop: CASSLDRGAQMGAFF. For the CDR3, the DNA is TGTGCCAGCAGCTTAGATCGGGGGGCGCAAATGGGAGCTTTCTTT. Full variable domain (outside the CDR3, taken from reference TRBV11-1 and TRBJ1-1): EAEVAQSPRYKITEKSQAVAFWCDPISGHATLYWYRQILGQGPELLVQFQDESVVDDSQLPKDRFSAERLKGVDSTLKIQPAELGDSAMYLCASSLDRGAQMGAFFGQGTRLTVV.

The rearrangement joins TRBV9 to TRBJ2-1; 9 bases align to TRBD1. This CDR3 region has 16 residues. Unmatched junction bases numbered 11, after V lost 3 bases and J lost 7 bases. Germline V lookup: CDR1 SGDLS, CDR2 YYNGEE. DNA of the CDR3: TGTGCCAGCAGCGCAGGTCCCGGGACAGGGAAGAATGAGCAGTTCTTC. As protein: CASSAGPGTGKNEQFF. The variable domain in full, with the rest retrieved from reference TRBV9 and TRBJ2-1, is DSGVTQTPKHLITATGQRVTLRCSPRSGDLSVYWYQQSLDQGLQFLIQYYNGEERAKGNILERFSAQQFPDLHSELNLSSLELGDSALYFCASSAGPGTGKNEQFFGPGTRLTVL.

V and J are TRBV11-2 and TRBJ1-3; 7 bases fit TRBD1. Trimming at V came to 5 bases and at J to 5 bases, leaving 6 bases not matched to a gene. The germline V gene has CDR1 SGHAT and CDR2 FQNNGV. The CDR3 totals 14 residues. In DNA form, the CDR3 reads TGTGCCAGCAGCCCAGGGGGTGGCCGAAACACCATATATTTT. Its protein product is CASSPGGGRNTIYF.

In its sample, this clone was seen a few times. The CDR3 reads CASSDLGTPLTEAFF. CDR3 coding DNA: TGTGCCAGCAGCGACCTCGGGACGCCTCTTACTGAAGCTTTCTTT. V gene TRBV2 combines with J gene TRBJ1-1; D is perhaps TRBD1 (5 bases). CDR1 SNHLY and CDR2 FYNNEI come from the germline V gene. CDR3 length: 15 amino acids. The V gene lost 6 bases and the J gene lost 5 bases, with 19 bases spanning the gap.

The chain joins TRBV5-4 to TRBJ1-1; tentatively, D is TRBD1 (5 bases). V dropped 4 bases and J dropped 1 base, with 11 bases sitting between them. Germline CDR1 SGHNT, CDR2 YYREEE (reference sequence). The CDR3 totals 14 residues. The CDR3 loop is CASSAPGRNTEAFF. CDR3 nucleotide sequence: TGTGCCAGCAGCGCCCCGGGACGGAACACTGAAGCTTTCTTT.

The chain uses TRBV7-9 and TRBJ1-2; a weak D match, TRBD1 (5 bases). CDR3 length: 13 residues. Germline CDR1 and CDR2: SEHNR and FQNEAQ (reference sequence). V was shortened by 1 base and J by 8 bases, with 11 bases between the two germline ends. For the CDR3, the DNA is TGTGCCAGCAGCTTAGGGGAGGGGAACGGCTACACCTTC. It encodes CASSLGEGNGYTF.